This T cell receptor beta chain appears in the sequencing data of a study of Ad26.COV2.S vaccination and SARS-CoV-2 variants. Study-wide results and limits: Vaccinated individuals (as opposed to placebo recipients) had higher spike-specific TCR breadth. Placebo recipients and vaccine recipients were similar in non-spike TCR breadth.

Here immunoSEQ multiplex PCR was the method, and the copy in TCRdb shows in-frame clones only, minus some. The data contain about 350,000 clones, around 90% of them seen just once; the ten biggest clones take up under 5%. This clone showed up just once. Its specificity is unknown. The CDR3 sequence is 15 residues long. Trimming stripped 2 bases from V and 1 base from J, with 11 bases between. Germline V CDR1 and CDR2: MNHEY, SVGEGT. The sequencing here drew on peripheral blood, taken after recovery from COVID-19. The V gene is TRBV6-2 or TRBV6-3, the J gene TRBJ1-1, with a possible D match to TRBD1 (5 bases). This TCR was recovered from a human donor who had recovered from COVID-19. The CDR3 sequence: CASSYAGLENTEAFF. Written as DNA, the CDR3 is TGTGCCAGCAGTTACGCGGGACTAGAGAACACTGAAGCTTTCTTT.